Listed here are 10 T cell receptor beta chains from one sample, sequenced in a study of T cell responses to AZD1222 COVID-19 vaccine. TCRdb's copy holds only in-frame clones and misses some; the assay was immunoSEQ multiplex PCR. In the table there are around 60,000 clones, over 75% of which are singletons. The sample here was peripheral blood, taken 28 days after the second AZD1222 dose. The receptors derive from an adult who received the AZD1222 COVID-19 vaccine.

This sequence joins TRBV19 and TRBJ2-2; D perhaps matches TRBD1 (5 bases). CDR3 size: 14 residues. Trimming left V 6 bases short and J 7 bases short, with 15 bases between. The germline CDR1 and CDR2 sequences are LNHDA and SQIVND (reference sequence). The CDR3, as DNA: TGTGCCAGTAGGAAACAGGATTATAGCGGGGAGCTGTTTTTT. Protein sequence: CASRKQDYSGELFF. The full variable domain, its missing parts supplied by reference TRBV19 and TRBJ2-2, is DGGITQSPKYLFRKEGQNVTLSCEQNLNHDAMYWYRQDPGQGLRLIYYSQIVNDFQKGDIAEGYSVSREKKESFPLTVTSAQKNPTAFYLCASRKQDYSGELFFGEGSRLTVL.

The genes are TRBV18 and TRBJ2-3; D possibly uses TRBD1 or TRBD2 (6 bases each). V was shortened by 1 base and J by 0 bases, with 11 bases between the two germline ends. CDR3 length: 16 residues. CDR1 is KGHSH and CDR2 is LQKENI in the germline V gene. In DNA, the CDR3 is TGTGCCAGCTCACCACAAGGAGGGGGTAGCACAGATACGCAGTATTTT. It yields the protein CASSPQGGGSTDTQYF.

V usage is TRBV9 and J usage is TRBJ1-2; D gene uncertain. The CDR3 extends over 17 amino acids. Germline V gene sequence: CDR1 SGDLS, CDR2 YYNGEE. V lost 4 bases and J 1 base, leaving 20 bases between the germline ends. The CDR3 sequence is CASSPHTDLEGNYGYTF. CDR3 DNA: TGTGCCAGCAGCCCCCACACGGACCTTGAGGGTAACTATGGCTACACCTTC. Combining the CDR3 with reference TRBV9 and TRBJ1-2 gives the whole variable domain DSGVTQTPKHLITATGQRVTLRCSPRSGDLSVYWYQQSLDQGLQFLIQYYNGEERAKGNILERFSAQQFPDLHSELNLSSLELGDSALYFCASSPHTDLEGNYGYTFGSGTRLTVV.

The V gene is TRBV6-4, the J gene TRBJ2-1; D gene ambiguous. Germline V gives CDR1 MRHNA, CDR2 SNTAGT. V lost 0 bases and J 7 bases, leaving 13 bases between the germline ends. The CDR3 consists of 15 residues. In nucleotides, the CDR3 is TGTGCCAGCAGTGACTCGGGATCAGAACGGAATGAGCAGTTCTTC. Translated, it gives CASSDSGSERNEQFF.

V usage is TRBV7-9 and J usage is TRBJ2-7; weak D call: TRBD1 (5 bases). Germline CDR1 reads SEHNR; CDR2 reads FQNEAQ (reference sequence). The CDR3 contains 17 residues. V was cut by 4 bases and J by 3 bases, with 22 bases left in between. CDR3 sequence: CASSSYSEAGRFYEQYF. In DNA form, the CDR3 reads TGTGCCAGCAGCTCGTATTCCGAGGCAGGGCGTTTCTACGAGCAGTACTTC.

V and J are TRBV7-9 and TRBJ1-2; 9 nucleotides agree with TRBD1. The V and J ends lost 5 bases and 3 bases, in that order; junction bases with no gene match: 10. The V gene's germline CDR1 is SEHNR and CDR2 FQNEAQ (reference sequence). The CDR3 totals 16 residues. CDR3 in DNA: TGTGCCAGCAGCGGATCGACAGGGGGAAAATACTATGGCTACACCTTC. Protein product: CASSGSTGGKYYGYTF.

This clone was seen just once. This chain uses TRBV7-2 with TRBJ2-7, with TRBD2 matching 7 bases. Germline V CDR1 and CDR2: SGHTA, FQGNSA. CDR3 length: 15 amino acids. The junction had 8 bases not matched to a gene; V was cut back by 2 bases and J by 4 bases. CDR3 amino acids: CASSLLVGGAYEQYF. CDR3 DNA: TGTGCCAGCAGCTTATTAGTGGGAGGGGCTTACGAGCAGTACTTC.

This chain joins TRBV29-1 and TRBJ1-1; D might be TRBD1 (6 bases). The V and J ends lost 1 base and 4 bases respectively, with 10 bases between them. Per germline, CDR1 SQVTM and CDR2 ANQGSEA. The CDR3 length is 13 residues. As DNA, the CDR3 is TGCAGCGTTGAAGGAGGGGGTCGCACTGAAGCTTTCTTT. Protein sequence: CSVEGGGRTEAFF.

CDR3 region: CASSLGGTEETQYF. The CDR3 DNA reads TGTGCCAGCAGCTTAGGAGGGACAGAAGAGACCCAGTACTTC. V usage is TRBV7-2 and J usage is TRBJ2-5, with 7 bases that match TRBD1. The CDR3 runs 14 residues. V dropped 1 base and J dropped 3; count of bases not matched to a gene: 2. Germline CDR1 and CDR2: SGHTA and FQGNSA.

The chain recombines TRBV11-2 with TRBJ2-3; TRBD1 agrees at 9 bases. Trimming at V came to 5 bases and at J to 4 bases, leaving 7 bases not matched to a gene. CDR3 size: 15 residues. Germline V lookup: CDR1 SGHAT, CDR2 FQNNGV. CDR3 DNA sequence: TGTGCCAGCAGCACATACAGGGGGCGAGCAGATACGCAGTATTTT. Its protein is CASSTYRGRADTQYF.